The present TCR beta chain was sequenced within a study of blood T cell repertoires in COVID-19. Some clones are missing from TCRdb's copy, which holds only in-frame ones; the method was immunoSEQ multiplex PCR. The sample yields fewer than 250,000 clones, 82% seen once. Trimming took 6 bases from V and 1 from J, leaving 15 bases between them. The CDR3 extends over 15 amino acids. Germline lookup yields CDR1 LNHDA and CDR2 SQIVND (reference sequence). The V call is TRBV19, the J call TRBJ1-1, with D maybe TRBD1 (5 bases). This clonotype was sampled from a woman in her sixties or seventies with acute or convalescent COVID-19. The sequenced material came from peripheral blood. DNA for the CDR3: TGTGCCAGTAGGAATCCAGGGATCAAGAACACTGAAGCTTTCTTT. Protein sequence: CASRNPGIKNTEAFF.